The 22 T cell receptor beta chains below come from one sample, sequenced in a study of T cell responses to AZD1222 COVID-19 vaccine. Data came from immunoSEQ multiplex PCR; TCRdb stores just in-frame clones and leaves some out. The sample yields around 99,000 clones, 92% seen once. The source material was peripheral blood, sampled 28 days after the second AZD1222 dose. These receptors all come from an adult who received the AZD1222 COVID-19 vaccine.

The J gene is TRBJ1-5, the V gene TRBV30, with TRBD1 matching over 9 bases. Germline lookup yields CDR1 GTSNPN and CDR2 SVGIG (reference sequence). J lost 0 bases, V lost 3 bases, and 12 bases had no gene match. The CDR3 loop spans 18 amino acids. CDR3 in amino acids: CAWRGPGTGTLSNQPQHF. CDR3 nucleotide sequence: TGTGCCTGGAGAGGACCCGGGACAGGGACTCTTAGCAATCAGCCCCAGCATTTT.

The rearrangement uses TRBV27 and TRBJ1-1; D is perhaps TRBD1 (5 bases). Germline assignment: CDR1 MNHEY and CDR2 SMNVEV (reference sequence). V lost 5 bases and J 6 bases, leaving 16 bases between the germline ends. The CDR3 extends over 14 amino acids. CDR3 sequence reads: CASSHPGRASEAFF. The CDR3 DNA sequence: TGTGCCAGCAGTCACCCGGGGCGTGCTTCTGAAGCTTTCTTT.

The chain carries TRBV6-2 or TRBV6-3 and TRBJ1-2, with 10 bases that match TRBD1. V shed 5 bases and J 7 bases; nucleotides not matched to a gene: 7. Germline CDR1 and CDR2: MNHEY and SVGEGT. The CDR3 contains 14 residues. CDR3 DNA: TGTGCCAGCAGTCCCGGGACAGGGGCCTCTGGCTACACCTTC. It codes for CASSPGTGASGYTF.

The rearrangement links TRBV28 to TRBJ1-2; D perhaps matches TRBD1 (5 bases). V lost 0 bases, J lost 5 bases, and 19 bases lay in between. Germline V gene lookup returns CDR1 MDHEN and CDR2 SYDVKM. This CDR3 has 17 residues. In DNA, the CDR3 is TGTGCCAGCAGTTTATGGTCTCAGTTGGGGGGTCGGTATGGCTACACCTTC. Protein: CASSLWSQLGGRYGYTF.

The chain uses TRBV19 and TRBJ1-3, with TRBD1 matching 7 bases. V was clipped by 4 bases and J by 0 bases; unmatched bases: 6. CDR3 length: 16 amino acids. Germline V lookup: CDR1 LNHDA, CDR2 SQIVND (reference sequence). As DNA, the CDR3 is TGTGCCAGTAGTAAAACAGGGGACTACTCTGGAAACACCATATATTTT. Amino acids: CASSKTGDYSGNTIYF.

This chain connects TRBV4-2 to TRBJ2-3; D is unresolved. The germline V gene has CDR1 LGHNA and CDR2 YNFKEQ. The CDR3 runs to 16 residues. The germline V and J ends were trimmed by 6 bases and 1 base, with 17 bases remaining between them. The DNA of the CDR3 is TGTGCCAGCAGGGCCTGGGCGGCGGAAGGCACAGATACGCAGTATTTT. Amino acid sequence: CASRAWAAEGTDTQYF.

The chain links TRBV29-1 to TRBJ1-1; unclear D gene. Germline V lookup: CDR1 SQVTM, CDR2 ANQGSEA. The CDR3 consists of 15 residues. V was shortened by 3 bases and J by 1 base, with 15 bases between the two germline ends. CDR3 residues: CSVEIDTRRNTEAFF. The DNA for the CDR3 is TGCAGCGTTGAGATCGATACGCGTAGGAACACTGAAGCTTTCTTT. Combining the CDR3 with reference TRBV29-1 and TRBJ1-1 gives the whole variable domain SAVISQKPSRDICQRGTSLTIQCQVDSQVTMMFWYRQQPGQSLTLIATANQGSEATYESGFVIDKFPISRPNLTFSTLTVSNMSPEDSSIYLCSVEIDTRRNTEAFFGQGTRLTVV.

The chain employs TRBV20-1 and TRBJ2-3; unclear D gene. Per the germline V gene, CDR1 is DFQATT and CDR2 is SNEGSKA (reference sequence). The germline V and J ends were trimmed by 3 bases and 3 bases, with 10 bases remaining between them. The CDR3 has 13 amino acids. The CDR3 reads CSASVDRTDTQYF. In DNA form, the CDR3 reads TGCAGTGCTAGTGTGGATAGGACAGATACGCAGTATTTT.

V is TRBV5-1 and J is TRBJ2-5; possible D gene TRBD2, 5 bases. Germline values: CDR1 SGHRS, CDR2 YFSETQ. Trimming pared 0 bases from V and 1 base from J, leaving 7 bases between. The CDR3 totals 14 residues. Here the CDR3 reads CASSLGLAQETQYF. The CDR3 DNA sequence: TGCGCCAGCAGCTTGGGGCTAGCCCAAGAGACCCAGTACTTC.

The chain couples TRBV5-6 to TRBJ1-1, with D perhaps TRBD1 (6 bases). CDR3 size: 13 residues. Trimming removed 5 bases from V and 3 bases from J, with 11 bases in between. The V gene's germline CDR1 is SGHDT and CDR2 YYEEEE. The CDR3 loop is CASRRQADTEAFF. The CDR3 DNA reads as TGTGCCAGCAGACGACAGGCAGACACTGAAGCTTTCTTT.

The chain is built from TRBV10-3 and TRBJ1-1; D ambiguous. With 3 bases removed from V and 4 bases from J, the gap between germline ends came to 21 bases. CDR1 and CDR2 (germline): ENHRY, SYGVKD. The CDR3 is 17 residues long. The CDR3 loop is CAISDGPPGYDATEAFF. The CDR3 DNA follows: TGTGCCATCAGTGATGGACCGCCGGGGTATGATGCCACTGAAGCTTTCTTT.

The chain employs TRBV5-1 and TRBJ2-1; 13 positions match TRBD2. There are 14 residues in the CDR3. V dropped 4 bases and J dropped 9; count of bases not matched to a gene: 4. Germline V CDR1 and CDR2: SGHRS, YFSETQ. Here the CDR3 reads CASSQGLAGFEQFF. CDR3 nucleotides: TGCGCCAGCAGCCAGGGACTAGCGGGATTTGAGCAGTTCTTC.

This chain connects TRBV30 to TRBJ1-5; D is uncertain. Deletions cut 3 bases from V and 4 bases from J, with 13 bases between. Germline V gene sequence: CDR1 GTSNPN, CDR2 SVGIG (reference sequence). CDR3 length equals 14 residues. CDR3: CAWSAGRVNQPQHF. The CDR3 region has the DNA TGTGCCTGGAGCGCTGGACGGGTTAATCAGCCCCAGCATTTT.

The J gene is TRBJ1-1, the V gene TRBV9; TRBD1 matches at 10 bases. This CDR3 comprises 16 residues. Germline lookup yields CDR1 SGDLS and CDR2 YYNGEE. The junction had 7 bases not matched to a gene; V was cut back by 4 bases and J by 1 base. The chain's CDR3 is CASSQNGDRGNTEAFF. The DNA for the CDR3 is TGTGCCAGCAGCCAAAACGGGGACAGGGGGAACACTGAAGCTTTCTTT.

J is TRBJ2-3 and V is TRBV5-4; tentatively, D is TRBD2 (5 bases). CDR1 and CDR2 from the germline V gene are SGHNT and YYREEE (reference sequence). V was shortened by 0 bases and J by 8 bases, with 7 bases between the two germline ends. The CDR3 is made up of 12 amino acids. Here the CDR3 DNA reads TGTGCCAGCAGCTTGGAGGGAGCTACGCAGTATTTT. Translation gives CASSLEGATQYF.

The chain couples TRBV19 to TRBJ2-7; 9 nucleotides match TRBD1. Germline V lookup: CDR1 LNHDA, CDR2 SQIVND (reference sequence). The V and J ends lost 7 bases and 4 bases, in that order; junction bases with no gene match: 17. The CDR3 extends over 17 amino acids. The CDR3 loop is CASTTATGGACRYEQYF. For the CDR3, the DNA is TGTGCCAGTACCACCGCCACAGGGGGCGCATGCCGGTACGAGCAGTACTTC. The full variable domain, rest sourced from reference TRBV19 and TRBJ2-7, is DGGITQSPKYLFRKEGQNVTLSCEQNLNHDAMYWYRQDPGQGLRLIYYSQIVNDFQKGDIAEGYSVSREKKESFPLTVTSAQKNPTAFYLCASTTATGGACRYEQYFGPGTRLTVT.

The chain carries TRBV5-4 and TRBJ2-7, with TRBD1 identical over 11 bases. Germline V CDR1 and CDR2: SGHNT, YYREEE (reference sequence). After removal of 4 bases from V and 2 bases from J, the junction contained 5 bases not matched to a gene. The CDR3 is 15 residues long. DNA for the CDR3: TGTGCCAGCAGCGACCGGGACAGGGGGACCTACGAGCAGTACTTC. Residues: CASSDRDRGTYEQYF.

CDR3 bases: TGTGCCAGTAGTATAGCCCCACAGGGGGCGGAGACCCAGTACTTC. Translating it yields CASSIAPQGAETQYF. The chain couples TRBV19 to TRBJ2-5; 9 bases are shared with TRBD1. V lost 1 base and J lost 5; bases outside the gene matches: 5. The CDR3 is made up of 15 amino acids. In germline, CDR1 is LNHDA, CDR2 SQIVND (reference sequence).

CDR3 nucleotides: TGCGCCAGCAGCCAAGTAAGAGGCGGGGAGCTGTTTTTT. Its protein is CASSQVRGGELFF. This sequence joins TRBV4-1 and TRBJ2-2; no clear D. Between the trimmed V and J ends, which lost 1 base and 7 bases, there was a span of 7 bases. CDR1 is MGHRA and CDR2 is YSYEKL in the germline V gene. The CDR3 runs 13 residues.

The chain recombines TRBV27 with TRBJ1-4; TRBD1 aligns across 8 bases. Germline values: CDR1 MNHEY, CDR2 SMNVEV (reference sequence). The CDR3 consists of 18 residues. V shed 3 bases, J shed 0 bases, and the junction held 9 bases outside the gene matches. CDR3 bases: TGTGCCAGCAGTTTCTCCCCCCCGACAGGGGCAACTAATGAAAAACTGTTTTTT. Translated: CASSFSPPTGATNEKLFF.

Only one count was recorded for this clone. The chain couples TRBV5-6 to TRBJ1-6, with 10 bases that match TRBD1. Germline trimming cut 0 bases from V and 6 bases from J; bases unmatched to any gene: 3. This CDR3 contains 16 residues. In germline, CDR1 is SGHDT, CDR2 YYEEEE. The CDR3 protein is CASSLDDRGLNSPLHF. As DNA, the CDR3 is TGTGCCAGCAGCTTGGATGACAGGGGGCTTAATTCACCCCTCCACTTT. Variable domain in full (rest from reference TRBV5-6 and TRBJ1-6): DAGVTQSPTHLIKTRGQQVTLRCSPKSGHDTVSWYQQALGQGPQFIFQYYEEEERQRGNFPDRFSGHQFPNYSSELNVNALLLGDSALYLCASSLDDRGLNSPLHFGNGTRLTVT.

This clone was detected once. CDR3 amino acids: CAISESALIAFF. CDR3 DNA sequence: TGTGCCATCAGTGAAAGTGCCTTGATAGCTTTCTTT. V gene TRBV10-3 combines with J gene TRBJ1-1; D not resolved. CDR3 size: 12 residues. Germline V CDR1 and CDR2: ENHRY, SYGVKD. V was clipped by 3 bases and J by 10 bases, with 12 bases between them.